This TCR beta chain emerged from a study of shared clonotypes between healthy human individuals. Whole-study findings and limits: In having few donors, the study represented limited genetic and exposure-history diversity.

The V gene's germline CDR1 is KGHSH and CDR2 LQKENI. V lost 6 bases, J lost 0 bases, and 5 bases lay in between. The CDR3 sequence is 13 residues long. The donors were all Caucasian adults (living in Nashville, Tennessee). The investigators split CD4+ cells into a CD45RA+ naive subset and a CD45RA-negative memory subset. Assay used: immunoSEQ multiplex PCR; TCRdb lists only in-frame clones, some missing. The sample shows roughly 1 million clones, around 76% of them seen only once. In the case of this clone: Its antigen is as yet unknown. The same CDR3 also results from other DNA sequences found in this sample.

The TCR was taken from a young man in good health. Source material: memory CD4+ T cells sorted from blood. Subset given: CD45RA-negative fraction. This sequence joins TRBV18 and TRBJ2-2; D ambiguous. In nucleotides, the CDR3 is TGTGCCAGCTCCCCGCCGAACACCGGGGAGCTGTTTTTT. Translating it yields CASSPPNTGELFF.